This T cell receptor (beta chain) was captured in a study of T-cell reconstitution after alpha-beta-depleted transplantation in children. It was with unique molecular identifiers that the TCRbeta library was prepared. TCRdb recomputed calls from the PCR reads with MiXCR, one row per CDR3 protein. The data hold 330,000 or so distinct CDR3 sequences, with approximately 10% observed a single time. The CDR3 totals 14 residues. V was trimmed by 6 bases and J by 3 bases, leaving 13 bases between them. CDR1 and CDR2 (germline): SGHTS, YDEGEE. In its sample, this clonotype was seen many times. The TCR sequence derives from a human donor who donated a stem cell graft to a child with acute lymphoblastic leukemia. The chain joins TRBV5-8 to TRBJ1-5; D perhaps matches TRBD1 (5 bases). Here the sequenced sample was PBMCs from the stem cell graft donor, taken from the stem cell graft. DNA of the CDR3: TGTGCCAGCACCGGTAGGGGTATCAATCAGCCCCAGCATTTT. This translates into CASTGRGINQPQHF.